The clone carrying this T cell receptor (beta chain) turned up a few times. Its antigen is currently unknown. The data originate from a study of CD8 T cells in ankylosing spondylitis. TCRdb re-derived calls from the 5' RACE reads in MiXCR, one entry per CDR3 protein. Among just under 550,000 distinct CDR3 sequences, roughly 12% were seen once, and the ten largest hold over 6.5%. Study-wide results and limits: A motif in TCR beta, a set of 8 or 9 highly homologous variants, appeared characteristic of ankylosing spondylitis blood.

The CDR3 totals 16 residues. Unmatched junction bases numbered 6, after V lost 2 bases and J lost 3 bases. Germline CDR1 and CDR2: LGHDT and YNNKEL (reference sequence). Sequenced sample: blood, either unsorted or a sorted T cell fraction (not recorded which). The genes are TRBV3-1 and TRBJ2-2; 7 positions agree with TRBD1. This sequence originates from a male donor with ankylosing spondylitis. CDR3 protein: CASSQKGTVDTGELFF. CDR3 coding DNA: TGTGCCAGCAGCCAAAAGGGGACAGTGGACACCGGGGAGCTGTTTTTT.